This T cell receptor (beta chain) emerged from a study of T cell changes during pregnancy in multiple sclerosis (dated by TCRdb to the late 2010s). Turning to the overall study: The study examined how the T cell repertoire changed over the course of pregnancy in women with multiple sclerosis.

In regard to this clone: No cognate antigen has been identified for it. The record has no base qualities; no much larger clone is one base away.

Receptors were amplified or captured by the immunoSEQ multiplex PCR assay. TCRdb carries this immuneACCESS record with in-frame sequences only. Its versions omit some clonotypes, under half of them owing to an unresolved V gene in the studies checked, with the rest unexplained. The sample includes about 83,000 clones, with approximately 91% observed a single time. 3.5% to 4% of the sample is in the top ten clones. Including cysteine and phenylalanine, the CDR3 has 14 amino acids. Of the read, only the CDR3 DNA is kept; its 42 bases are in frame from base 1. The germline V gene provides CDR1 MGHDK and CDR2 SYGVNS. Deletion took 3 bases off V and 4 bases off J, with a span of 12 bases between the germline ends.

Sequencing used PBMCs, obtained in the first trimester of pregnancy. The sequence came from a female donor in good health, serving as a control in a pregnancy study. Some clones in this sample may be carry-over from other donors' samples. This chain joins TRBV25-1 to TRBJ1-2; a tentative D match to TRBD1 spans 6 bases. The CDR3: CASSDRQEFYGYTF. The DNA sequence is TGTGCCAGCAGTGACCGACAGGAATTCTATGGCTACACCTTC.